This TCR beta chain came from a study of OX40 agonist ivuxolimab in advanced cancers. Some clones are missing from TCRdb's copy, which holds only in-frame ones; the method was immunoSEQ multiplex PCR. Of tens of thousands of clones detected, roughly three quarters appear once; the ten largest clones hold under 3%. The length of the CDR3 is 16 residues. Germline values: CDR1 SGHKS, CDR2 YYEKEE (reference sequence). J gave up 0 bases and V 4 bases, and 9 bases lay outside the gene matches. The material was CD4+ or CD8+ T cells sorted from blood, obtained in a trial of the OX40 agonist ivuxolimab. The receptor was isolated from an adult with an advanced solid tumor such as melanoma, head and neck, liver or kidney cancer. The gene calls are TRBV5-5 and TRBJ1-2; 7 bases agree with TRBD1. The CDR3 coding sequence is TGTGCCAGCAGCCTTGACACCGGGACAGCTAACTATGGCTACACCTTC. Translation: CASSLDTGTANYGYTF.